The sample holds a few counts of the clone carrying this T cell receptor beta chain. What it recognizes is unknown. This entry is derived from a study of beta chain features in type 1 diabetes. Study-wide context: Across all samples, about 110,000,000 sorted cells were examined.

Regarding the study as a whole: A definitive answer on HLA type influencing TCRB rearrangement was not reached here. All four CD4+ subsets of Type 1 diabetes patients contained TCRB CDR3s that were moderately but significantly shorter. Relative to healthy donors, patients appeared to have naive, central memory and Treg TCRB repertoires that were more similar.

CDR3 length equals 15 residues. Germline V CDR1 and CDR2: SGDLS, YYNGEE. Trimming shortened V by 0 bases and J by 2 bases, and 10 bases separated the two germline ends. What was sequenced were expressed TCRB transcripts, since all of the isolated RNA had been reverse transcribed. The method was immunoSEQ multiplex PCR; TCRdb's version includes in-frame clones alone and lacks a portion of them. The sample includes a few hundred thousand clones, 10% to 15% of them seen just once. The sequence was collected from a woman between 18 and 29 years old with type 1 diabetes. The chain has TRBV9 and TRBJ2-3, with D uncertain. The sample comprised naive CD4+ T cells from blood. This CDR3 is CASSVGSSTTDTQYF. CDR3 nucleotide sequence: TGTGCCAGCAGCGTAGGTAGCAGTACCACAGATACGCAGTATTTT. Looking up the rest from reference TRBV9 and TRBJ2-3 gives the full variable domain: DSGVTQTPKHLITATGQRVTLRCSPRSGDLSVYWYQQSLDQGLQFLIQYYNGEERAKGNILERFSAQQFPDLHSELNLSSLELGDSALYFCASSVGSSTTDTQYFGPGTRLTVL.